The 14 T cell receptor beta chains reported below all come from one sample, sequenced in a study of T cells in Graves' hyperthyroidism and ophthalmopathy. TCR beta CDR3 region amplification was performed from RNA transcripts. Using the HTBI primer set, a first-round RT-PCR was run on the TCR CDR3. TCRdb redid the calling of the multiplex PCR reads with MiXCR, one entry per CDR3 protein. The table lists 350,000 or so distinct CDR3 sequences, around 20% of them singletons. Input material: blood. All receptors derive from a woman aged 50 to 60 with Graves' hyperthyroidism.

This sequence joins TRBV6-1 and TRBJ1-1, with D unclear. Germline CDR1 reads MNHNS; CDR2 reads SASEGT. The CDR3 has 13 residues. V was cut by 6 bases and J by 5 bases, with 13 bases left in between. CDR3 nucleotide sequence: TGTGCCAGCAGGAGCAGAAGAAGGACTGAAGCTTTCTTT. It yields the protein CASRSRRRTEAFF.

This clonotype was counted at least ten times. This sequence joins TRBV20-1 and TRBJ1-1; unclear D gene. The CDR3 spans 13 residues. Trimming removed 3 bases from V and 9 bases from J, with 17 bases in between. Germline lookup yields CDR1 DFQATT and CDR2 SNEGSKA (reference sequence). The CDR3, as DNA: TGCAGTGCTAGCCGGGGAGGAAGCTCAAAAGCTTTCTTT. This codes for CSASRGGSSKAFF.

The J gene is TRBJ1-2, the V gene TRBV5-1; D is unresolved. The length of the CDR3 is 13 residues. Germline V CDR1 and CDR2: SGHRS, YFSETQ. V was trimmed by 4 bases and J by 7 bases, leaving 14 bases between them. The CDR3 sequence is CASSPEGAGGYTF. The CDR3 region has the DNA TGCGCCAGCAGCCCGGAGGGCGCGGGTGGCTACACCTTC.

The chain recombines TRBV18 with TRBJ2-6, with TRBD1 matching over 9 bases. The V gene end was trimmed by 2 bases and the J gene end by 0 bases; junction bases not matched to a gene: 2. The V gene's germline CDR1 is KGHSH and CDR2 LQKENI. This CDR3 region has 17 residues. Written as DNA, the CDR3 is TGTGCCAGCTCACCAGGACAGGGGAACTCTGGGGCCAACGTCCTGACTTTC. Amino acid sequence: CASSPGQGNSGANVLTF.

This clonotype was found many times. The CDR3 is CASSLGTGTHEQYF. The DNA for the CDR3 is TGTGCCAGCAGTTTAGGGACAGGGACTCACGAGCAGTACTTC. This rearrangement joins TRBV12-3 or TRBV12-4 to TRBJ2-7, with 8 bases identical to TRBD1. Trimming took 1 base from V and 5 from J; bases not matched to a gene: 4. The CDR3 length is 14 residues.

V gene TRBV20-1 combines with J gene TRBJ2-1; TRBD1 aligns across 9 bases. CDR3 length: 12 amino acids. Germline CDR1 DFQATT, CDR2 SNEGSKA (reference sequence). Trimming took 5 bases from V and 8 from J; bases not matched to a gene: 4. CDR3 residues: CSASDRGDEQFF. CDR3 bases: TGCAGTGCTTCCGACAGGGGGGATGAGCAGTTCTTC.

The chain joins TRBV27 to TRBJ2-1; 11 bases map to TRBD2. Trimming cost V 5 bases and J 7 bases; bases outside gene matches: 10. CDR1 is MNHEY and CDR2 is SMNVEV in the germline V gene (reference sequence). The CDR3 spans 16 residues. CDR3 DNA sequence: TGTGCCAGCAGTCAAACTAGCGGGAGAGTGGGGAATGAGCAGTTCTTC. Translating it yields CASSQTSGRVGNEQFF.

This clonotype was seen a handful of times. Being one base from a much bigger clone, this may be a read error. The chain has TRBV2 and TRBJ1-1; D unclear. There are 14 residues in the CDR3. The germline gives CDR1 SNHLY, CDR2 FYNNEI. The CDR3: CASSEVGLNTEASF. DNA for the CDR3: TGTGCCAGCAGTGAGGTGGGTTTGAACACTGAAGCTTCCTTT.

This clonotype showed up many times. CDR3: CAWIRVAGGYYGYTF. CDR3 nucleotide sequence: TGTGCCTGGATCAGAGTTGCAGGGGGCTACTATGGCTACACCTTC. This chain links TRBV30 with TRBJ1-2, with TRBD1 matching over 8 bases. Germline CDR1 GTSNPN, CDR2 SVGIG (reference sequence). V dropped 4 bases and J dropped 3; count of bases not matched to a gene: 10. The CDR3 extends over 15 amino acids.

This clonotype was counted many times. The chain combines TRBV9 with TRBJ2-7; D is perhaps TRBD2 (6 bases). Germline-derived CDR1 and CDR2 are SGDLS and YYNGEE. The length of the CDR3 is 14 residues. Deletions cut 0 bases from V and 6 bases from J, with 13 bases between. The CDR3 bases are TGTGCCAGCAGCGTAGCATTGTTGGGAGGCGAGCAGTACTTC. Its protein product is CASSVALLGGEQYF.

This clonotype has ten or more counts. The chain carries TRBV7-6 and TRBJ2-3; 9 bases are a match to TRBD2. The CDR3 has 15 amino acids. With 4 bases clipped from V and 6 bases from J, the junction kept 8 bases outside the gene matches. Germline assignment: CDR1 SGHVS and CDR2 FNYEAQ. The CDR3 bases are TGTGCCAGCAGCTCCCTCGCGGGAGGGGCCGATACGCAGTATTTT. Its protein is CASSSLAGGADTQYF.

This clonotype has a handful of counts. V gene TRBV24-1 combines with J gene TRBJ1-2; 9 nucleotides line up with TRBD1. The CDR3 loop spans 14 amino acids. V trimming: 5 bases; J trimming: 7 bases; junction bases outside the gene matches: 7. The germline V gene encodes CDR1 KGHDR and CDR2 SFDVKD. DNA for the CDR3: TGTGCCACCAGTGGGGGACAGGGTACGTCTGGCTACACCTTC. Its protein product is CATSGGQGTSGYTF.

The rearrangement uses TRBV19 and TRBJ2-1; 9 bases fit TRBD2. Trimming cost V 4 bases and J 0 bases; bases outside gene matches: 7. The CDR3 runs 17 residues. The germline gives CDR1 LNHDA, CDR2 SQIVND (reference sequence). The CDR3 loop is CASSTRSRGGSYNEQFF. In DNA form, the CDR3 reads TGTGCCAGTAGTACCCGGTCGCGGGGGGGCTCCTACAATGAGCAGTTCTTC.

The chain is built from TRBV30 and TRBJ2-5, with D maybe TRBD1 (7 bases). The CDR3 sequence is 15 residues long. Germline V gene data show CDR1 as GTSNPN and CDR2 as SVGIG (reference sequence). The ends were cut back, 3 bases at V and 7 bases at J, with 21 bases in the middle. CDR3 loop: CAWRIAGGKRGTQYF. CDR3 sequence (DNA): TGTGCCTGGAGAATCGCAGGGGGGAAAAGAGGGACCCAGTACTTC.